This TCR beta chain was captured by sequencing in a study of blood T cell repertoires in COVID-19 (dated by TCRdb to about 2020). Looking at the study overall: Collaborator samples came from the United States, Italy and Spain and covered acute and convalescent phases of COVID-19. The samples were drawn from the first 160 participants of the ongoing ImmuneRACE study and from under 1,500 subjects provided by 6 global collaborators. The prospective study material was composed of cDNA or gDNA derived from T cells, B-cell-depleted T cells, or PBMCs. Deeply sampled blood TCRbeta repertoires from subjects exposed to, actively infected with, or recovered from COVID-19 were included in the dataset. A de-identified subject ID, COVID-19 status, age in years and sex were almost always included in the sample metadata. Where available, HLA class I and class II types were obtained from metadata supplied by the sample provider rather than from assay-based typing. The repertoires were made available in a free public database intended to serve as a resource for research on the immune response to SARS-CoV-2.

On this clone itself: Its antigen target is currently unknown. Base-call qualities are not available, and no considerably larger clone is one nucleotide away.

The full study reports these points: The amount of clinical and demographic metadata varied by source and participant and was provided uncurated.

TCRbeta CDR3 regions were amplified from genomic DNA using the immunoSEQ Assay, a bias-controlled multiplex PCR. Processing in the source paper ran as follows. Within the assay, amplification of reference gene primers was used to estimate how many nucleated cells each sample contained. To quantify the absolute abundance of each unique TCRbeta CDR3 rearrangement, sequence reads were collapsed and filtered. Productive Simpson clonality was computed per sample as the square root of Simpson's diversity index over productive rearrangements. The table comes from immuneACCESS by way of TCRdb, which keeps in-frame sequences with V and J called. Part of the clones is missing from these tables; in studies checked, under half for an unresolved V gene and the rest for unknown reasons. V, J and clone size were drawn from that table, and D and trimming were deduced from the DNA. This sample holds 140,000 to 150,000 clones; 75% to 90% were observed only once. 3% to 3.5% of the sample is held by the ten biggest clonotypes.

The collaborating institutions used their own protocols to collect whole blood in K2EDTA tubes. Collaborator samples were shipped for TCRbeta analysis as frozen whole blood, isolated PBMCs, or DNA extracted from either sample type. Sequencing input: peripheral blood. This receptor was taken from a woman aged 55-70 years with active COVID-19.

In nucleotide form, the sequence is TGTGCCAGCAGCCCCGCCGGGGGTTACTACGAGCAGTACTTC. This gives the protein CASSPAGGYYEQYF. This receptor chain uses TRBV14 and TRBJ2-7; TRBD2 is perhaps the D gene, given 6 matching bases. The junction carries 13 bases between V and J, which are trimmed by 4 bases and 3 bases respectively. The CDR3 holds 14 amino acids from the cysteine to the phenylalanine. The entry retains the CDR3 DNA only, 42 bases that are in frame from base 1. CDR1 and CDR2, per the germline V gene, are SGHDN and FVKESK.